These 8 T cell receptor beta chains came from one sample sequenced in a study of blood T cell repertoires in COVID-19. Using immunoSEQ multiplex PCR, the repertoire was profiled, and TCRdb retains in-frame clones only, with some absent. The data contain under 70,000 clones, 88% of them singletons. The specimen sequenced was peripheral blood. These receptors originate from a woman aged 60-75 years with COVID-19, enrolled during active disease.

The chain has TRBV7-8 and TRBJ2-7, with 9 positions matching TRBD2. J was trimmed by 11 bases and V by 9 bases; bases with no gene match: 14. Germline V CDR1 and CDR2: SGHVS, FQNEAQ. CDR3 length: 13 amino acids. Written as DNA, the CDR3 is TGTGCCAGTGGTCGTGCTAGCGGGAAACATGAGTACTTC. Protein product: CASGRASGKHEYF.

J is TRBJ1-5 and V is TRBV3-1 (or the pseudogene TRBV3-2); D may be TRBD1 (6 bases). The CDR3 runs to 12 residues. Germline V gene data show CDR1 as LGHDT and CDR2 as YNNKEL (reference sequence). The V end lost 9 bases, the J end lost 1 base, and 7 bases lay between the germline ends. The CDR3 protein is CASGQSNQPQHF. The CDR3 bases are TGTGCCAGTGGACAGAGCAATCAGCCCCAGCATTTT.

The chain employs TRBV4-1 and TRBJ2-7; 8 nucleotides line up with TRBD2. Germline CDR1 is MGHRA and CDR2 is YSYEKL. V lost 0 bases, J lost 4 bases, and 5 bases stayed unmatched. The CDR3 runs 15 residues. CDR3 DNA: TGCGCCAGCAGCCAAGATCCAGCGGGGGAGTACGAGCAGTACTTC. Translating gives CASSQDPAGEYEQYF.

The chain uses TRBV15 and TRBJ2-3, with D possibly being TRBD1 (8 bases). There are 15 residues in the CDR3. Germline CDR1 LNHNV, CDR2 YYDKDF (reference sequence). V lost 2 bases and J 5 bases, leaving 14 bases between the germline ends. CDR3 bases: TGTGCCACCAGCAGACAAAACAGGGGGGGAGATACGCAGTATTTT. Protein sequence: CATSRQNRGGDTQYF. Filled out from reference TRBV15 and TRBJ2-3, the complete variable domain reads DAMVIQNPRYQVTQFGKPVTLSCSQTLNHNVMYWYQQKSSQAPKLLFHYYDKDFNNEADTPDNFQSRRPNTSFCFLDIRSPGLGDTAMYLCATSRQNRGGDTQYFGPGTRLTVL.

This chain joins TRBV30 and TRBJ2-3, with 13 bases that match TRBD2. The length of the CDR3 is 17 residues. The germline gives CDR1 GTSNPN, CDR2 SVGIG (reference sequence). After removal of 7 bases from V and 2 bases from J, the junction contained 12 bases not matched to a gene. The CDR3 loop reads CAFLGLAGAPITDTQYF. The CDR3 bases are TGTGCCTTTCTAGGACTAGCGGGAGCCCCTATCACAGATACGCAGTATTTT. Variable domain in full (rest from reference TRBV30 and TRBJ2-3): SQTIHQWPATLVQPVGSPLSLECTVEGTSNPNLYWYRQAAGRGLQLLFYSVGIGQISSEVPQNLSASRPQDRQFILSSKKLLLSDSGFYLCAFLGLAGAPITDTQYFGPGTRLTVL.

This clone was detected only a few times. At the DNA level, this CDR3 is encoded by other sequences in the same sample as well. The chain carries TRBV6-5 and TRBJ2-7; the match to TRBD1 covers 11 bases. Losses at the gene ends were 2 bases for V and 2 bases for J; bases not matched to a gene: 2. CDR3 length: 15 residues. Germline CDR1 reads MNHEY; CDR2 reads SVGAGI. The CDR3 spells CASSYGGQGAYEQYF. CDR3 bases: TGTGCCAGCAGTTACGGGGGACAGGGGGCCTACGAGCAGTACTTC.

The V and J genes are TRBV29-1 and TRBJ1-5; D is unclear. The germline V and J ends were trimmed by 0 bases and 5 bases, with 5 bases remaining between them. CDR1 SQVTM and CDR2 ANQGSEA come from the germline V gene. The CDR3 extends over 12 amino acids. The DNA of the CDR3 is TGCAGCGTTGAAGATCCAGATCAGCCCCAGCATTTT. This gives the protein CSVEDPDQPQHF.

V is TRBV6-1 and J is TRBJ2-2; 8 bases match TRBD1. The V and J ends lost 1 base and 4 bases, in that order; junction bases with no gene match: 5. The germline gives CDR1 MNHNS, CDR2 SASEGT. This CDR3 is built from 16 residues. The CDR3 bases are TGTGCCAGCAGTGAAGGACAGGGGCAAGGCACCGGGGAGCTGTTTTTT. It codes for CASSEGQGQGTGELFF.